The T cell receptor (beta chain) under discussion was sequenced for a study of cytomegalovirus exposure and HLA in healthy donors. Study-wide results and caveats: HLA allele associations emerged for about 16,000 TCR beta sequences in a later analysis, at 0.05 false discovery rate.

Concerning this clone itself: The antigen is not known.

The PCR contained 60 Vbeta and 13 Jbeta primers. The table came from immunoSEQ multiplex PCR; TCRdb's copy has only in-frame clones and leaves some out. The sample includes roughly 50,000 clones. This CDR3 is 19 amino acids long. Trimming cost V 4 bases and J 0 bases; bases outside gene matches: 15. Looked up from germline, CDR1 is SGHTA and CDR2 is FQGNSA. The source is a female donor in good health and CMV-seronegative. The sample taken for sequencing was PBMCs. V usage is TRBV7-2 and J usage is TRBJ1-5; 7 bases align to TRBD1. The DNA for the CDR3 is TGTGCCAGCAGCTCAAAACAGGGGTCAGGACGCTATAGCAATCAGCCCCAGCATTTT. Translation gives CASSSKQGSGRYSNQPQHF.